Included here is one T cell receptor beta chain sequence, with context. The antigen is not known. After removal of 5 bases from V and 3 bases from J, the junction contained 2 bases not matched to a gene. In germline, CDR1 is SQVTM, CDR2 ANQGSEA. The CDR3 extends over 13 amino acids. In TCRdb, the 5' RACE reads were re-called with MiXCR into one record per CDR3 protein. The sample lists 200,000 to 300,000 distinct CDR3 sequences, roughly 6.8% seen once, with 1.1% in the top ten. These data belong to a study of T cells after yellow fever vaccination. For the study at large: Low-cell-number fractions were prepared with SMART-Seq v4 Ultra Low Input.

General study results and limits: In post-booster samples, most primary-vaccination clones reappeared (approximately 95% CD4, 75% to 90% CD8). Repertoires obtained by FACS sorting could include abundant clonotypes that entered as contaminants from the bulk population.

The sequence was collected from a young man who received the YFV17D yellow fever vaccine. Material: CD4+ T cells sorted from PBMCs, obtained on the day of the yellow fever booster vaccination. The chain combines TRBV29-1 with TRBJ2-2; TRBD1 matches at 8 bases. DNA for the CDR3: TGCAGCGTTATGGACAGGGACACCGGGGAGCTGTTTTTT. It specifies CSVMDRDTGELFF.